This record covers a single T cell receptor beta chain. Its antigen is currently unknown. The source of the sample is a study of PD-1 blockade in classical Hodgkin lymphoma. Overall study context: Intravenous nivolumab at 3 mg/kg was given to patients every 2 weeks.

TCRdb keeps only in-frame clones here, not all; method: immunoSEQ multiplex PCR. The sample lists 31,000 or so clones, about 81% occurring once. Time point defined: cycle 4 day 1 (C4D1), after more than 5 weeks of nivolumab. In every patient, relapse followed autologous stem cell transplantation, while exposure to brentuximab vedotin differed. Magnetic negative selection was used to purify CD4+ T cells from PBMCs that had been thawed. Study-wide points: Patients starting nivolumab less than 1 year after ASCT had lower diversity and were excluded from later analyses. By C4D1, diversity of CD4+ TCRs had risen significantly, whereas that of CD8+ TCRs had not. Reported baseline diversity: healthy donors highest, relapsed/refractory patients lowest.

The specimen was CD4+ T cells from blood, collected before the fourth cycle of nivolumab. This TCR was sampled from a human donor with classical Hodgkin lymphoma.

CDR3 DNA: TGTGCCAGTAGTCCTGACAGGGAAGAGACCCAGTACTTC. Translation: CASSPDREETQYF. This sequence joins TRBV19 and TRBJ2-5; 7 positions match TRBD1. V shed 5 bases and J 3 bases; nucleotides not matched to a gene: 3. The CDR3 runs to 13 residues. Germline values: CDR1 LNHDA, CDR2 SQIVND (reference sequence).